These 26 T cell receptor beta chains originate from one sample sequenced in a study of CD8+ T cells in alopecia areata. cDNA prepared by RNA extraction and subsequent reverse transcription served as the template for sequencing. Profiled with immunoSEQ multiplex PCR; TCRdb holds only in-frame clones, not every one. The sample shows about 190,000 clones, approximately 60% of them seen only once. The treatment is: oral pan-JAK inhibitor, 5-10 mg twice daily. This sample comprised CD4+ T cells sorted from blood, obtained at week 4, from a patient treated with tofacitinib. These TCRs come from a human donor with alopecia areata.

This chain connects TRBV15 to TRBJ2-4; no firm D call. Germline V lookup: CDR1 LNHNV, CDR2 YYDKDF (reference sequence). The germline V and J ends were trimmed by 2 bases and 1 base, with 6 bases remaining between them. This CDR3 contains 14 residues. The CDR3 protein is CATSRPFAKNIQYF. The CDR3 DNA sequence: TGTGCCACCAGCAGACCGTTCGCCAAAAACATTCAGTACTTC.

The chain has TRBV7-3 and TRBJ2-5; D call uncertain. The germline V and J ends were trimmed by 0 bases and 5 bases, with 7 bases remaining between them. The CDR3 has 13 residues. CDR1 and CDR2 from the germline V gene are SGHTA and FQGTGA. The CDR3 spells CASSLTLLETQYF. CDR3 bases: TGTGCCAGCAGCTTAACGTTGTTGGAGACCCAGTACTTC.

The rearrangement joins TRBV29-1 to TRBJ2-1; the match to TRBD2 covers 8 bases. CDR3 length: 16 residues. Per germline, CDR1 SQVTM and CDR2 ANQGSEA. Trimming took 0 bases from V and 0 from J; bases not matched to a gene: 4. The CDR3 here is CSVEDQSGSSYNEQFF. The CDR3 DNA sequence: TGCAGCGTTGAAGATCAGAGCGGGAGCTCCTACAATGAGCAGTTCTTC.

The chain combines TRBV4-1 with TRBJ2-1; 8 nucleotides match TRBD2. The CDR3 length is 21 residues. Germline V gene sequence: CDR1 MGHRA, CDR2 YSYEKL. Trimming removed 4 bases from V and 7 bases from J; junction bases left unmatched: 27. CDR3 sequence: CASSLVFTPTGLGRAGNEQFF. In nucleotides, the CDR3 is TGCGCCAGCAGCCTCGTTTTCACCCCCACCGGGCTCGGGAGGGCCGGGAATGAGCAGTTCTTC.

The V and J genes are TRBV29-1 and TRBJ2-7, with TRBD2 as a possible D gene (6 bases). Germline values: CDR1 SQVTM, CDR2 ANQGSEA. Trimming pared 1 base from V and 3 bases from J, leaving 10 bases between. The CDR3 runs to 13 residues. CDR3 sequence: CSVEGLGGYEQYF. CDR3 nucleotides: TGCAGCGTTGAAGGTCTCGGGGGCTACGAGCAGTACTTC.

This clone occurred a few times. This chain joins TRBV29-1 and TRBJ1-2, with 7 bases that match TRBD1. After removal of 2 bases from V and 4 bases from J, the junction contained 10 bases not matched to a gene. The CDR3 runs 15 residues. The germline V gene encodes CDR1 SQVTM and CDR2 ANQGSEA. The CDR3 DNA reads TGCAGCGTTGAAAATTCCAGGGGGGTCGCCTATGGCTACACCTTC. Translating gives CSVENSRGVAYGYTF.

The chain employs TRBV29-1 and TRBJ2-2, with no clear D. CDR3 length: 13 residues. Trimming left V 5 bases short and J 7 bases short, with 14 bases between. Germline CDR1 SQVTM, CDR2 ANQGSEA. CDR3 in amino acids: CSVREGGRGELFF. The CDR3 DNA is TGCAGCGTTCGAGAAGGTGGGCGCGGGGAGCTGTTTTTT.

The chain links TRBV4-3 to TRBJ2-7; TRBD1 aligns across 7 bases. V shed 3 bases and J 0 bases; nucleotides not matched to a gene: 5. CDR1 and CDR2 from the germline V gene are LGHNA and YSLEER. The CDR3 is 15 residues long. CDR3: CASSHRQGSSYEQYF. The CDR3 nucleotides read TGCGCCAGCAGCCACCGACAGGGTAGCTCCTACGAGCAGTACTTC.

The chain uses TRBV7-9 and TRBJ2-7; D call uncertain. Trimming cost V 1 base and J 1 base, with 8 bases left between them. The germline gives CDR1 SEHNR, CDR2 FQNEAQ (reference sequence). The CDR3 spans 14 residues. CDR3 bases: TGTGCCAGCAGCTTAGGTGGCGGATCCTACGAGCAGTACTTC. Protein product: CASSLGGGSYEQYF. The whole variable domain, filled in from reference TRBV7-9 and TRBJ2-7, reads DTGVSQNPRHKITKRGQNVTFRCDPISEHNRLYWYRQTLGQGPEFLTYFQNEAQLEKSRLLSDRFSAERPKGSFSTLEIQRTEQGDSAMYLCASSLGGGSYEQYFGPGTRLTVT.

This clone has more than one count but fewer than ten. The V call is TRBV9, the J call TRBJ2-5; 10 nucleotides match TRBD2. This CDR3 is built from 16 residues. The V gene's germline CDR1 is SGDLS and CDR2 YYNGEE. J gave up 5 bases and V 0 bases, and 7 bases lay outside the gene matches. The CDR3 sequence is CASSVEALAGAETQYF. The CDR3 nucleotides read TGTGCCAGCAGCGTAGAGGCCCTAGCGGGAGCTGAGACCCAGTACTTC.

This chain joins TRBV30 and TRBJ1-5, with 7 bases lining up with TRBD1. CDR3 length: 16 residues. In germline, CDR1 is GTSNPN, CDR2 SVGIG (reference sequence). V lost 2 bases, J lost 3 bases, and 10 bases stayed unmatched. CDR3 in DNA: TGTGCCTGGAGTCCCAAAAGGGGGACAGTCAATCAGCCCCAGCATTTT. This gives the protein CAWSPKRGTVNQPQHF.

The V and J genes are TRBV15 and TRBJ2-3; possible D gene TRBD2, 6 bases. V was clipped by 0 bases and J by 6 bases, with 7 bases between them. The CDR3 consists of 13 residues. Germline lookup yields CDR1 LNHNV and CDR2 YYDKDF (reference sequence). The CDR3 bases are TGTGCCACCAGCAGAGATCGGGGGGATACGCAGTATTTT. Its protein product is CATSRDRGDTQYF.

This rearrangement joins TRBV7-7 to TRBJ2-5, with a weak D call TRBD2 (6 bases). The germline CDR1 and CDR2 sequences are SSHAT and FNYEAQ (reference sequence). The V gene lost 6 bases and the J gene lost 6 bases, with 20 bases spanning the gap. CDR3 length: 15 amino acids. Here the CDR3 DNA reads TGTGCCAGCAGTCTAGCCTCGGAGGGGAGGAAGACCCAGTACTTC. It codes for CASSLASEGRKTQYF.

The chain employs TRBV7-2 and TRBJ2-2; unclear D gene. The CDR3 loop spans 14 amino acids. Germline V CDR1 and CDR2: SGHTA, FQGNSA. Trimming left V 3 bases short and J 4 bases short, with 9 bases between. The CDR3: CASSFRAVTGELFF. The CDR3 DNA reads TGTGCCAGCAGCTTCCGAGCTGTCACCGGGGAGCTGTTTTTT.

For the CDR3, the DNA is TGCAGTACCCAAGGGGGTTACGAGCAGTACTTC. Translating it yields CSTQGGYEQYF. The chain joins TRBV20-1 to TRBJ2-7, with TRBD1 as a possible D gene (6 bases). The CDR3 is 11 residues long. Germline V gives CDR1 DFQATT, CDR2 SNEGSKA (reference sequence). Trimming took 8 bases from V and 4 from J, leaving 12 bases between them.

CDR3 sequence (DNA): TGTGCCAGCATCCCGACCGGGACTAGCGGGATCTATGAGCAGTTCTTC. This translates into CASIPTGTSGIYEQFF. The chain uses TRBV5-4 and TRBJ2-1; 13 bases line up with TRBD2. Germline V CDR1 and CDR2: SGHNT, YYREEE (reference sequence). The CDR3 is 16 residues long. After removal of 6 bases from V and 8 bases from J, the junction contained 11 bases not matched to a gene.

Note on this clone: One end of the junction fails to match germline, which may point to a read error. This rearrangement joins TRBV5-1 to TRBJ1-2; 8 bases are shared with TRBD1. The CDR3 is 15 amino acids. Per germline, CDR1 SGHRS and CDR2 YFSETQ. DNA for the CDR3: TGCGCCAACAGCTCGGGACAGGCAGAATACTATGGCTACACCTTC. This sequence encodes CANSSGQAEYYGYTF. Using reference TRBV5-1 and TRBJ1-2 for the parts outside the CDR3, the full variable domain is KAGVTQTPRYLIKTRGQQVTLSCSPISGHRSVSWYQQTPGQGLQFLFEYFSETQRNKGNFPGRFSGRQFSNSRSEMNVSTLELGDSALYLCANSSGQAEYYGYTFGSGTRLTVV.

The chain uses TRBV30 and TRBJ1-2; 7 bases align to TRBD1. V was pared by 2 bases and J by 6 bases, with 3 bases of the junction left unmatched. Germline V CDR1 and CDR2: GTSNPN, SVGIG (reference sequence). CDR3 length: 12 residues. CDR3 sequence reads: CAWSITGDGYTF. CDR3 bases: TGTGCCTGGAGTATAACAGGGGATGGCTACACCTTC.

The CDR3 spells CASRRLAGNNEQFF. The CDR3 DNA follows: TGTGCCAGCAGACGACTAGCGGGTAACAATGAGCAGTTCTTC. The chain links TRBV11-2 to TRBJ2-1, with 10 bases identical to TRBD2. CDR3 length equals 14 residues. The junction had 4 bases not matched to a gene; V was cut back by 6 bases and J by 5 bases. Germline CDR1 and CDR2: SGHAT and FQNNGV.

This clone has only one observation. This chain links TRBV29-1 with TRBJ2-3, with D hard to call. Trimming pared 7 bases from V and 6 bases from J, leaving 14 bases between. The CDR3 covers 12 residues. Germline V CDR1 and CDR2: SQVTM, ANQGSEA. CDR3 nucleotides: TGCAGCGGAGCAAGGAGTTCGGATACGCAGTATTTT. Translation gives CSGARSSDTQYF.

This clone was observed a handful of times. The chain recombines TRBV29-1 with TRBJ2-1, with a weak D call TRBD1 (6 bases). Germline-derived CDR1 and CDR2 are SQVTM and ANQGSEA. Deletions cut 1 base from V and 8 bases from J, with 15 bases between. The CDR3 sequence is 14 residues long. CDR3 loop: CSVEAPPGADEQFF. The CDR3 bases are TGCAGCGTTGAAGCCCCCCCAGGGGCCGATGAGCAGTTCTTC.

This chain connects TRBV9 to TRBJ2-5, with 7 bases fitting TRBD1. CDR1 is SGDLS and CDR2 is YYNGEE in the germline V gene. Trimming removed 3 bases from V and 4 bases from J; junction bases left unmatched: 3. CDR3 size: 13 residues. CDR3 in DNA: TGTGCCAGCAGCGAAGGGACAGTAGAGACCCAGTACTTC. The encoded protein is CASSEGTVETQYF. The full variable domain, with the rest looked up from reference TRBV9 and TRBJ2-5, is DSGVTQTPKHLITATGQRVTLRCSPRSGDLSVYWYQQSLDQGLQFLIQYYNGEERAKGNILERFSAQQFPDLHSELNLSSLELGDSALYFCASSEGTVETQYFGPGTRLLVL.

CDR3 residues: CAWSVSDWSTEAFF. In DNA, the CDR3 is TGTGCCTGGAGTGTATCCGATTGGAGCACTGAAGCTTTCTTT. This chain links TRBV30 with TRBJ1-1; D remains ambiguous. V lost 0 bases, J lost 4 bases, and 12 bases lay in between. CDR3 length: 14 amino acids. Looked up from germline, CDR1 is GTSNPN and CDR2 is SVGIG (reference sequence).

In DNA form, the CDR3 reads TGTGCCTGGAGTCCTAACTACGAGCAGTACTTC. Translated, it gives CAWSPNYEQYF. This chain uses TRBV30 with TRBJ2-7; no firm D call. The CDR3 is 11 residues long. Trimming removed 2 bases from V and 3 bases from J, with 5 bases in between. The germline gives CDR1 GTSNPN, CDR2 SVGIG (reference sequence).

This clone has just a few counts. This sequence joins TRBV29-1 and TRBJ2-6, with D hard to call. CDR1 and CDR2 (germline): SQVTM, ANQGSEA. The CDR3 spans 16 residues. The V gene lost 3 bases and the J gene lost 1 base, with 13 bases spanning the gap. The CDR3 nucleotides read TGCAGCGTTGAGTATCCAGGAATTTCTGGGGCCAACGTCCTGACTTTC. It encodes CSVEYPGISGANVLTF. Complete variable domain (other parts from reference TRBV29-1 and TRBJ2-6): SAVISQKPSRDICQRGTSLTIQCQVDSQVTMMFWYRQQPGQSLTLIATANQGSEATYESGFVIDKFPISRPNLTFSTLTVSNMSPEDSSIYLCSVEYPGISGANVLTFGAGSRLTVL.

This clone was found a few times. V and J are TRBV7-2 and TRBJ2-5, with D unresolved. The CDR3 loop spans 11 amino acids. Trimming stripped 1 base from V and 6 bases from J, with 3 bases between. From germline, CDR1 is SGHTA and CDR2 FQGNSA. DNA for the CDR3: TGTGCCAGCAGCTTAGATCAGACCCAGTACTTC. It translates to CASSLDQTQYF.